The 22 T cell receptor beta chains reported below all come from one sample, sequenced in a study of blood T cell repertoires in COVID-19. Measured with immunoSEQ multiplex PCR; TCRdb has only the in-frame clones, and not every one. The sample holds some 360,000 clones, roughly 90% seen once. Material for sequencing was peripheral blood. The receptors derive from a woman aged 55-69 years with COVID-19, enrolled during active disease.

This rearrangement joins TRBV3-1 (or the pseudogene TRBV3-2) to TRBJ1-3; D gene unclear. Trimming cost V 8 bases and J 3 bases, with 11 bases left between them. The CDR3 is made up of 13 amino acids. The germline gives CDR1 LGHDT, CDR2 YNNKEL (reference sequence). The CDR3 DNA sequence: TGTGCCAGCTCTCCTTTCGGTGGAAACACCATATATTTT. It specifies CASSPFGGNTIYF.

The chain's CDR3 is CASADSPLAAYGYTF. CDR3 coding DNA: TGCGCCAGCGCGGACAGTCCCCTAGCTGCCTATGGCTACACCTTC. The chain employs TRBV5-1 and TRBJ1-2, with D possibly being TRBD1 (6 bases). Germline V gives CDR1 SGHRS, CDR2 YFSETQ. This CDR3 contains 15 residues. V shed 7 bases and J shed 4 bases, with 20 bases lying between them. Based on the CDR3 plus reference TRBV5-1 and TRBJ1-2, the full variable domain is KAGVTQTPRYLIKTRGQQVTLSCSPISGHRSVSWYQQTPGQGLQFLFEYFSETQRNKGNFPGRFSGRQFSNSRSEMNVSTLELGDSALYLCASADSPLAAYGYTFGSGTRLTVV.

CDR3 bases: TGTGCCAGCAGTTCAGTGGGGCGACAGGGGGAATACACCATATATTTT. It specifies CASSSVGRQGEYTIYF. This sequence joins TRBV28 and TRBJ1-3; 9 positions agree with TRBD1. This CDR3 has 16 amino acids. Unmatched junction bases numbered 12, after V lost 4 bases and J lost 8 bases. Germline CDR1 is MDHEN and CDR2 is SYDVKM. Variable domain in full (rest from reference TRBV28 and TRBJ1-3): DVKVTQSSRYLVKRTGEKVFLECVQDMDHENMFWYRQDPGLGLRLIYFSYDVKMKEKGDIPEGYSVSREKKERFSLILESASTNQTSMYLCASSSVGRQGEYTIYFGEGSWLTVV.

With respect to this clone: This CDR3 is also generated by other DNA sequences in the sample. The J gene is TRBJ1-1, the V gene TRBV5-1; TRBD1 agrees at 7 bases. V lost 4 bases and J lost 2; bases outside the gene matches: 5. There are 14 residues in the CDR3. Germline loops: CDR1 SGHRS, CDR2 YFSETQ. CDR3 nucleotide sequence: TGCGCCAGCAGCCCGGGACAGACCAACACTGAAGCTTTCTTT. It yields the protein CASSPGQTNTEAFF.

Here the CDR3 reads CSASGPRVQYF. The CDR3 bases are TGCAGTGCTAGTGGTCCGAGGGTGCAGTATTTT. J is TRBJ2-3 and V is TRBV20-1, with a possible D match to TRBD2 (5 bases). Germline assignment: CDR1 DFQATT and CDR2 SNEGSKA (reference sequence). The CDR3 sequence is 11 residues long. Trimming removed 3 bases from V and 11 bases from J, with 12 bases in between.

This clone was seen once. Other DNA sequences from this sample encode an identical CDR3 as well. The CDR3 nucleotides are TGTGCCAGCTCACCCGGACAGGGGGGGAACACTGAAGCTTTCTTT. Residues: CASSPGQGGNTEAFF. The rearrangement links TRBV18 to TRBJ1-1; TRBD1 matches at 10 bases. Per germline, CDR1 KGHSH and CDR2 LQKENI. The CDR3 runs 15 residues. With V trimmed by 3 bases and J by 1 base, 2 bases remained unmatched.

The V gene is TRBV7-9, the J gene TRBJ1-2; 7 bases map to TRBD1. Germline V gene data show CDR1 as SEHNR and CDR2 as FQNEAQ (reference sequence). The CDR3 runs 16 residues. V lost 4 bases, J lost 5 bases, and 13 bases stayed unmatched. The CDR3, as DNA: TGTGCCAGCAGCTCGATAGGGGACAGACATACTTATGGCTACACCTTC. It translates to CASSSIGDRHTYGYTF.

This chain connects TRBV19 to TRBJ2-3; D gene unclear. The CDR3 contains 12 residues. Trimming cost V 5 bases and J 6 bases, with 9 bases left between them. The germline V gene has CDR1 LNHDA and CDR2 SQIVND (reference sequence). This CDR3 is CASSPHSDTQYF. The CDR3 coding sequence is TGTGCCAGTAGTCCCCACTCGGATACGCAGTATTTT. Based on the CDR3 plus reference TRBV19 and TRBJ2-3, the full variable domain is DGGITQSPKYLFRKEGQNVTLSCEQNLNHDAMYWYRQDPGQGLRLIYYSQIVNDFQKGDIAEGYSVSREKKESFPLTVTSAQKNPTAFYLCASSPHSDTQYFGPGTRLTVL.

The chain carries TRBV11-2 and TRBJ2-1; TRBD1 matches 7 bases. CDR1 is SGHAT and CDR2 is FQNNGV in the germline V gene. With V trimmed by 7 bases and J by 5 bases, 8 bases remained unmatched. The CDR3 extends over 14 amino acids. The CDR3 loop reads CASNLGQSNNEQFF. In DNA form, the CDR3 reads TGTGCCAGCAATCTGGGACAGAGTAACAATGAGCAGTTCTTC.

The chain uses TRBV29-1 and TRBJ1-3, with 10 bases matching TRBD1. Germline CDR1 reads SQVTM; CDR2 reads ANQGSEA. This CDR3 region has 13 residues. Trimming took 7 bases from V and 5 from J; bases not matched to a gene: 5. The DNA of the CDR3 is TGCAGCGCCTGGGACAGGGGTAGAAACACCATATATTTT. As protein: CSAWDRGRNTIYF.

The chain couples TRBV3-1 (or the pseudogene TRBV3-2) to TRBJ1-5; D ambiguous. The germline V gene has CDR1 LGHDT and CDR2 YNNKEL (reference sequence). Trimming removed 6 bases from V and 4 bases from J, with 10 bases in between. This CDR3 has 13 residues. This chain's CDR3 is CASSPRRNQPQHF. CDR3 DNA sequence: TGTGCCAGCAGTCCTAGGCGGAATCAGCCCCAGCATTTT.

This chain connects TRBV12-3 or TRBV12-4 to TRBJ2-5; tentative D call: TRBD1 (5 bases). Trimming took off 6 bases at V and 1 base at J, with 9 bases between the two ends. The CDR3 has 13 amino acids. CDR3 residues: CASRRQIQETQYF. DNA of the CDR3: TGTGCCAGCAGGAGACAGATCCAAGAGACCCAGTACTTC.

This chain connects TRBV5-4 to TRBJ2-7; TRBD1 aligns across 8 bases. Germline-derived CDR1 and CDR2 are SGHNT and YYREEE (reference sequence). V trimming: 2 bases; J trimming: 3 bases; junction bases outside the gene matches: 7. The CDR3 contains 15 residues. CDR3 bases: TGTGCCAGCAGCTTATCCAGGGGGCCTGGCTACGAGCAGTACTTC. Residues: CASSLSRGPGYEQYF.

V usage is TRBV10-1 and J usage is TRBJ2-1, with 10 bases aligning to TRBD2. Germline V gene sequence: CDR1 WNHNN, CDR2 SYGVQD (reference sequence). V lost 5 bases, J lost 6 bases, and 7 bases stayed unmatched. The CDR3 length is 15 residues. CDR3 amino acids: CASSNQRGGRNEQFF. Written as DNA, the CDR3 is TGCGCCAGCAGTAATCAGCGGGGGGGCCGCAATGAGCAGTTCTTC.

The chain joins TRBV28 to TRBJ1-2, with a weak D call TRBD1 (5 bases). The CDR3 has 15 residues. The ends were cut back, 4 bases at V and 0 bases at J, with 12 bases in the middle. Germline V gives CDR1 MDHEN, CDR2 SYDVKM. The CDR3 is CASSSQGLANYGYTF. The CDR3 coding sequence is TGTGCCAGCAGTTCGCAGGGTTTAGCTAACTATGGCTACACCTTC.

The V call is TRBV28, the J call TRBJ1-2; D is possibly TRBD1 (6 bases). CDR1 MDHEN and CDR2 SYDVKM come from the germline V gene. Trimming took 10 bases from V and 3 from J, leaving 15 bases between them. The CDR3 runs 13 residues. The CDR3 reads CATKITGHYGYTF. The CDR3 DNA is TGTGCCACCAAAATCACAGGGCACTATGGCTACACCTTC.

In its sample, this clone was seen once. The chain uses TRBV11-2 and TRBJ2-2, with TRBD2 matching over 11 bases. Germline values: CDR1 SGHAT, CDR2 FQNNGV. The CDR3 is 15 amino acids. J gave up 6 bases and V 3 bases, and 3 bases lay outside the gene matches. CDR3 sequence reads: CASSLTSGAPGELFF. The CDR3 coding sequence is TGTGCCAGCAGCTTGACTAGCGGGGCTCCCGGGGAGCTGTTTTTT.

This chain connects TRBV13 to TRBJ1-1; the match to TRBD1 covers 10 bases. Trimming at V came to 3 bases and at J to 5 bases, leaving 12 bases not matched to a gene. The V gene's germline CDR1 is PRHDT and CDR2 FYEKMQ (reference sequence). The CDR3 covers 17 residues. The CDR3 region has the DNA TGTGCCAGCAGCTTTTACCGGGACAGGGGAAAAGGAACTGAAGCTTTCTTT. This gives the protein CASSFYRDRGKGTEAFF.

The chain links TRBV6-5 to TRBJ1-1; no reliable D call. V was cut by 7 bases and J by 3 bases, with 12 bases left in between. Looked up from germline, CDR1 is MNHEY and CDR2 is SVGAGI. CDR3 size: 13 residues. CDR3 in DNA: TGTGCCAGCAACGACAACAGAGACACTGAAGCTTTCTTT. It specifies CASNDNRDTEAFF.

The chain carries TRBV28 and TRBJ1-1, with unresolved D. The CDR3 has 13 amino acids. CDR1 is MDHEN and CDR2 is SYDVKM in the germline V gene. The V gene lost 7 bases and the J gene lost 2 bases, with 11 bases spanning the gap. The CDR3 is CASIGSRNTEAFF. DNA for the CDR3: TGTGCCAGCATTGGGAGCAGAAACACTGAAGCTTTCTTT.

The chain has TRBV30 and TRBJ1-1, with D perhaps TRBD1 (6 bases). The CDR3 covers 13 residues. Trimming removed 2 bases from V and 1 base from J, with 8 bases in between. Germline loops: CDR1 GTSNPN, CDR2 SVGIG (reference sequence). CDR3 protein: CAWSTGKNTEAFF. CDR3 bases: TGTGCCTGGAGTACAGGGAAGAACACTGAAGCTTTCTTT. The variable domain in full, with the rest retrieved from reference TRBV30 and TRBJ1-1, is SQTIHQWPATLVQPVGSPLSLECTVEGTSNPNLYWYRQAAGRGLQLLFYSVGIGQISSEVPQNLSASRPQDRQFILSSKKLLLSDSGFYLCAWSTGKNTEAFFGQGTRLTVV.

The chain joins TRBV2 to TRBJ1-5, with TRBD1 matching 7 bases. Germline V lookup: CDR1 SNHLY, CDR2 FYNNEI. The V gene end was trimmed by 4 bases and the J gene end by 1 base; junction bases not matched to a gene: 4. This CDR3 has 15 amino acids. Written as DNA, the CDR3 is TGTGCCAGCAGTGGACAGGGTTTCAGCAATCAGCCCCAGCATTTT. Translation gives CASSGQGFSNQPQHF.